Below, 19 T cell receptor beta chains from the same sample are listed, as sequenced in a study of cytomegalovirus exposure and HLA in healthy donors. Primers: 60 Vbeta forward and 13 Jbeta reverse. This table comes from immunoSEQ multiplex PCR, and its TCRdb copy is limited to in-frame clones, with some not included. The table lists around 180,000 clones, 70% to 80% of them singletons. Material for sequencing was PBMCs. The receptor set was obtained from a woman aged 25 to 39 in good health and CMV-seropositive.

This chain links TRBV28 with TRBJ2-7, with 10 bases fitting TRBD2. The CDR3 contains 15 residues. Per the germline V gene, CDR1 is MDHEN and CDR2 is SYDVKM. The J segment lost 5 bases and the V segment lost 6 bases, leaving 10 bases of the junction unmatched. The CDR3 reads CASSRQPGLANEQYF. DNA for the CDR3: TGTGCCAGCAGCCGTCAACCGGGACTAGCGAACGAGCAGTACTTC.

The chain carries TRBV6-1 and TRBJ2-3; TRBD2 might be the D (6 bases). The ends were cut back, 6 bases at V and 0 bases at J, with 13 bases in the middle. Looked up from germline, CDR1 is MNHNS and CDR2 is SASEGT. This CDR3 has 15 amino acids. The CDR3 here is CASRAVSGSTDTQYF. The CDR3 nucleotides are TGTGCCAGCAGAGCGGTGAGCGGGAGCACAGATACGCAGTATTTT.

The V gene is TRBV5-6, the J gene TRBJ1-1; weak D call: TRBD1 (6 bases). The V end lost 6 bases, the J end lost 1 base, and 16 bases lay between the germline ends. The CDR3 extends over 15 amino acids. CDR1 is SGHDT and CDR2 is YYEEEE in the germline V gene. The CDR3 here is CASTSWTETNTEAFF. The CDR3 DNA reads TGTGCCAGCACTTCCTGGACAGAAACGAACACTGAAGCTTTCTTT.

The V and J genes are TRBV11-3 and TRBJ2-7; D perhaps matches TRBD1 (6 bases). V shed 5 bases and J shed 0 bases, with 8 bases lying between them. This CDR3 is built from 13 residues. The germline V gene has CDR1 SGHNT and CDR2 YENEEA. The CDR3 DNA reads TGTGCCAGCAGCCAAGGGGGCTCCTACGAGCAGTACTTC. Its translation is CASSQGGSYEQYF.

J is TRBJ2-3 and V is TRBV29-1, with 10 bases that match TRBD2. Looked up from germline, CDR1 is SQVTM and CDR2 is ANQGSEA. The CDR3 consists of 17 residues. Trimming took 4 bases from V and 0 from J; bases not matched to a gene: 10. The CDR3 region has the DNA TGCAGCGTTGTGTGGCTAGCGGGAGAGAGGAGCACAGATACGCAGTATTTT. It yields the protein CSVVWLAGERSTDTQYF.

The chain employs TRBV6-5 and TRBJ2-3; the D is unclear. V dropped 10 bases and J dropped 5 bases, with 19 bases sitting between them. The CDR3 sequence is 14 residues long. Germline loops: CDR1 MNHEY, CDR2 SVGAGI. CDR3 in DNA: TGTGCCACCACTCCACGGCCTCGCGGAGATACGCAGTATTTT. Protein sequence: CATTPRPRGDTQYF.

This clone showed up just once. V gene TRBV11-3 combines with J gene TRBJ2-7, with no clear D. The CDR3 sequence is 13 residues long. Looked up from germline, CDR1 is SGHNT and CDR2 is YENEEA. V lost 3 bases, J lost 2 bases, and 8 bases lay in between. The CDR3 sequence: CASSFGGTYEQYF. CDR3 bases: TGTGCCAGCAGCTTCGGCGGAACCTACGAGCAGTACTTC.

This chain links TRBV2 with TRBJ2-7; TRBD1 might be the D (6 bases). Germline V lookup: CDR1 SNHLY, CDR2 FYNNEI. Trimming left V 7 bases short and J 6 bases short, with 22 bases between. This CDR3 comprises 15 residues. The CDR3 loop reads CASTDPTGRAAEQYF. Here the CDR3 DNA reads TGTGCCAGCACCGATCCCACAGGGCGGGCCGCCGAGCAGTACTTC.

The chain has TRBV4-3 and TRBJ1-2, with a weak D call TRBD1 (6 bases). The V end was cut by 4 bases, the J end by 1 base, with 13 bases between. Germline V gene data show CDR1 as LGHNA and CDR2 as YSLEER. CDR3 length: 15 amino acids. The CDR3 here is CASSLAAGVNYGYTF. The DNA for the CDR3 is TGCGCCAGCAGCCTAGCCGCAGGGGTTAACTATGGCTACACCTTC.

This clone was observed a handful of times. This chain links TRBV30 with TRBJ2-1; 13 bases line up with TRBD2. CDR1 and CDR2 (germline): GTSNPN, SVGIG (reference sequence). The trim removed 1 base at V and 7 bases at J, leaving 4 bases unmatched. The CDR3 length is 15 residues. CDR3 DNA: TGTGCCTGGAGTGCACTAGCGGGAGGGGCTAATGAGCAGTTCTTC. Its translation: CAWSALAGGANEQFF.

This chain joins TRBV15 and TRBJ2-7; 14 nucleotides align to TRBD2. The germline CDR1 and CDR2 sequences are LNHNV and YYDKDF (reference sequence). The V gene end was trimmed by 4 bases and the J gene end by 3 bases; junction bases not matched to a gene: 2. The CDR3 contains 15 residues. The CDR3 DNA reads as TGTGCCACCAGCATGGGACTAGCGGGAGACTACGAGCAGTACTTC. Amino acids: CATSMGLAGDYEQYF.

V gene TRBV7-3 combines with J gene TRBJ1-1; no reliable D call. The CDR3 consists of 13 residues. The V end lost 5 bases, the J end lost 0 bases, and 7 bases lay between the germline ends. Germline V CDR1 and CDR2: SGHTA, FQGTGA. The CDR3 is CASSPTLNTEAFF. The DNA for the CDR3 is TGTGCCAGCAGCCCAACACTGAACACTGAAGCTTTCTTT.

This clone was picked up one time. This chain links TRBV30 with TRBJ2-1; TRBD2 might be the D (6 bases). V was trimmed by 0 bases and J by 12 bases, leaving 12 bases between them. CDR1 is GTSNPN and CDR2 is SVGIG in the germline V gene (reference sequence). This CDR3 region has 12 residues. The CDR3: CAWSVGGLGQFF. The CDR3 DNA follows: TGTGCCTGGAGTGTGGGAGGATTGGGGCAGTTCTTC. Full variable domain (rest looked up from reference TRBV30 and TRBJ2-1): SQTIHQWPATLVQPVGSPLSLECTVEGTSNPNLYWYRQAAGRGLQLLFYSVGIGQISSEVPQNLSASRPQDRQFILSSKKLLLSDSGFYLCAWSVGGLGQFFGPGTRLTVL.

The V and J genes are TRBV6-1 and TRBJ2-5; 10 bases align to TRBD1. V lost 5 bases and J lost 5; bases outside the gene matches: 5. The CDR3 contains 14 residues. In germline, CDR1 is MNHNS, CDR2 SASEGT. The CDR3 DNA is TGTGCCAGCAGTCCGGGACAGGGGAGGGAGACCCAGTACTTC. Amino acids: CASSPGQGRETQYF.

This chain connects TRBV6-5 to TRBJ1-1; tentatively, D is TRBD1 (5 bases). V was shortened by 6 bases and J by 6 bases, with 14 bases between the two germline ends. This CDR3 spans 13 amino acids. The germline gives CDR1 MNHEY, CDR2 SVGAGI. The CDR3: CASRSGFGSEAFF. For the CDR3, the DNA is TGTGCCAGCAGGTCAGGGTTCGGTTCTGAAGCTTTCTTT.

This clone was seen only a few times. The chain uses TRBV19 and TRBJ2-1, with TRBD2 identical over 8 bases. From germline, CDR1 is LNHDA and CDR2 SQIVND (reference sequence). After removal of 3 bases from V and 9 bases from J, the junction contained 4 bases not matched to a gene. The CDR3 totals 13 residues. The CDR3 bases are TGTGCCAGTAGTATCCAGCGGGAGACTGAGCAGTTCTTC. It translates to CASSIQRETEQFF.

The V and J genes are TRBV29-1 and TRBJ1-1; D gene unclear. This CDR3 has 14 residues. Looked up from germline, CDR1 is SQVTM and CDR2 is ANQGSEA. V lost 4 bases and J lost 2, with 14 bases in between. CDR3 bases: TGCAGCGTTGGCGACGGAGGTATCAACACTGAAGCTTTCTTT. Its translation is CSVGDGGINTEAFF.

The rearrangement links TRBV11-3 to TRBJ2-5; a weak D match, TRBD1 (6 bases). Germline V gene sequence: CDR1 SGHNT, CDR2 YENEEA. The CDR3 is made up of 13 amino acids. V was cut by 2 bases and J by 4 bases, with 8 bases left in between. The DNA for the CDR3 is TGTGCCAGCAGCTTAAGGGGGATAGAGACCCAGTACTTC. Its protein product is CASSLRGIETQYF. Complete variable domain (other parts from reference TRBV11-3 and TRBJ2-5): EAGVVQSPRYKIIEKKQPVAFWCNPISGHNTLYWYLQNLGQGPELLIRYENEEAVDDSQLPKDRFSAERLKGVDSTLKIQPAELGDSAVYLCASSLRGIETQYFGPGTRLLVL.

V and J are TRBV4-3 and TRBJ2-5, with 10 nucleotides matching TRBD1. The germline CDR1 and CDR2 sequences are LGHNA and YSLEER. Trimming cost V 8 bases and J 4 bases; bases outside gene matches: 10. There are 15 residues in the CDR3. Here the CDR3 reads CASAAGTGVGETQYF. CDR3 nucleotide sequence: TGCGCCAGCGCCGCCGGGACAGGGGTTGGAGAGACCCAGTACTTC.